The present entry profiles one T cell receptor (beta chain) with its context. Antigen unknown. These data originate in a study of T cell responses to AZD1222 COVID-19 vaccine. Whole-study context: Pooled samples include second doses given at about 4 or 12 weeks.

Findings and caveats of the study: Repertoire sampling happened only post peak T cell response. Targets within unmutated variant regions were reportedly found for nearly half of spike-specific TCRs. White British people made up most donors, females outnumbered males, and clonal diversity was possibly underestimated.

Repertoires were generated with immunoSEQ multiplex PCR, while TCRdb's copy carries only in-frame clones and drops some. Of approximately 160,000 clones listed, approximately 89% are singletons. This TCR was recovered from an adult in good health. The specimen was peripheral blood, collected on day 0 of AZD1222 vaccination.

CDR3 residues: CASSHPFTGRYGYTF. DNA of the CDR3: TGTGCCAGCAGTCACCCTTTTACAGGCCGCTATGGCTACACCTTC. The chain combines TRBV6-2 or TRBV6-3 with TRBJ1-2; a weak D match, TRBD1 (5 bases). The CDR3 spans 15 residues. Between the trimmed V and J ends, which lost 5 bases and 4 bases, there was a span of 17 bases. CDR1 MNHEY and CDR2 SVGEGT come from the germline V gene.